These T cell receptor beta chains were read from a single sample in a study of T cell repertoires in cytomegalovirus infection. These receptors have no known antigen. TCRdb re-derived calls from the reads in MiXCR, one entry per CDR3 protein. The sample contains a few hundred thousand distinct CDR3 sequences, just under 40% of which appear only once. The sample here was cultured PBMCs, taken from culture after CMV antigen stimulation. Receptors were obtained from a human donor in good health (CMV status not recorded). Some clones in this sample may be carry-over from other donors' samples. CDR3s include the opening cysteine and the closing phenylalanine or tryptophan. D genes are given only for firm matches. Clone sizes are given selectively: once, few, many, or a class where the clone is expanded.

J gene: TRBJ2-6; clone size: -; V gene: TRBV7-6; CDR3 length: 18; D gene: -; CDR3 DNA: TGTGCCAGCAGCTTAATGGGCAGGGCTAGCTCTGGGGCCAACGTCCTGACTTTC; CDR3 protein: CASSLMGRASSGANVLTF
J gene: TRBJ2-7; clone size: -; V gene: TRBV19; CDR3 length: 13; D gene: -; CDR3 DNA: TGTGCCAGTAGTGGCCATGATACCTACGAGCAGTACTTC; CDR3 protein: CASSGHDTYEQYF
J gene: TRBJ2-2; clone size: -; V gene: TRBV7-6; CDR3 length: 14; D gene: TRBD2; CDR3 DNA: TGTGCCAGCAGCCCTCCCCGGGAGGCCGGGGAGCTGTTTTTT; CDR3 protein: CASSPPREAGELFF
J gene: TRBJ2-3; clone size: -; V gene: TRBV7-2; CDR3 length: 15; D gene: TRBD2; CDR3 DNA: TGTGCCAGCAGCTTATCGCTAGCGGGGGCAGATACGCAGTATTTT; CDR3 protein: CASSLSLAGADTQYF
J gene: TRBJ1-1; clone size: -; V gene: TRBV7-4; CDR3 length: 14; D gene: -; CDR3 DNA: TGTGCCAGCAGCTTCGACAGCGAAAACACTGAAGCTTTCTTT; CDR3 protein: CASSFDSENTEAFF
J gene: TRBJ2-7; clone size: few; V gene: TRBV11-3; CDR3 length: 17; D gene: TRBD2; CDR3 DNA: TGTGCCAGCAGCTCACTTCGGTATAGCGGGAGGGCCGGCGAGCAGTACTTC; CDR3 protein: CASSSLRYSGRAGEQYF
J gene: TRBJ1-5; clone size: -; V gene: TRBV6-1; CDR3 length: 12; D gene: -; CDR3 DNA: TGTGCCAGCAGTCGTCGGAATCAGCCCCAGCATTTT; CDR3 protein: CASSRRNQPQHF
J gene: TRBJ1-6; clone size: -; V gene: TRBV2; CDR3 length: 13; D gene: -; CDR3 DNA: TGTGCCAGCAGGGGGGATGATAATTCACCCCTCCACTTT; CDR3 protein: CASRGDDNSPLHF
J gene: TRBJ2-7; clone size: few; V gene: TRBV7-9; CDR3 length: 17; D gene: -; CDR3 DNA: TGTGCCAGCAGCTTGCATCGCGGGGTAGGGCGACTCTACGAGCAGTACTTC; CDR3 protein: CASSLHRGVGRLYEQYF
J gene: TRBJ1-6; clone size: -; V gene: TRBV28; CDR3 length: 16; D gene: TRBD1; CDR3 DNA: TGTGCCAGCAGTTTACTTGGGACAGGAGATAATTCACCCCTCCACTTT; CDR3 protein: CASSLLGTGDNSPLHF
J gene: TRBJ2-1; clone size: -; V gene: TRBV20-1; CDR3 length: 16; D gene: TRBD2; CDR3 DNA: TGCAGTGCTGAGGGGACTAGCGTTCATCTTGGGGGTGAGCAGTTCTTC; CDR3 protein: CSAEGTSVHLGGEQFF
J gene: TRBJ2-2; clone size: -; V gene: TRBV7-9; CDR3 length: 16; D gene: -; CDR3 DNA: TGTGCCAGCAGCTTATTTGGAAGTTTGGGTACCGGGGAGCTGTTTTTT; CDR3 protein: CASSLFGSLGTGELFF